This TCR beta chain was obtained from a study of blood T cell repertoires in COVID-19. Whole-study context: COVID-19 samples collected from the United States, Italy and Spain covered acute and convalescent phases. PBMCs, B-cell-depleted T cells, or T cells were the source of the cDNA or gDNA that made up the material.

Original analysis: Amplification of reference gene primers was used by the study to estimate nucleated cell counts. The assay was immunoSEQ multiplex PCR, and TCRdb's table has in-frame clones only and misses some. The V and J calls and clone size are taken from that table; D and trimming were inferred from the DNA. The sample has around 100,000 clones; around nine tenths are singletons. There are 15 residues in the CDR3. Trimming removed 2 bases from V and 0 bases from J, with 9 bases in between. Germline CDR1 is SGDLS and CDR2 is YYNGEE. The sample comprised peripheral blood. The source is a human donor in a cohort sampled during active COVID-19. This chain connects TRBV9 to TRBJ1-3; D is ambiguous. CDR3 nucleotides: TGTGCCAGCAGCGTGAGTGATCTCTCTGGAAACACCATATATTTT. Translated, it gives CASSVSDLSGNTIYF. The entire variable domain, with the rest obtained from reference TRBV9 and TRBJ1-3, is as follows: DSGVTQTPKHLITATGQRVTLRCSPRSGDLSVYWYQQSLDQGLQFLIQYYNGEERAKGNILERFSAQQFPDLHSELNLSSLELGDSALYFCASSVSDLSGNTIYFGEGSWLTVV.